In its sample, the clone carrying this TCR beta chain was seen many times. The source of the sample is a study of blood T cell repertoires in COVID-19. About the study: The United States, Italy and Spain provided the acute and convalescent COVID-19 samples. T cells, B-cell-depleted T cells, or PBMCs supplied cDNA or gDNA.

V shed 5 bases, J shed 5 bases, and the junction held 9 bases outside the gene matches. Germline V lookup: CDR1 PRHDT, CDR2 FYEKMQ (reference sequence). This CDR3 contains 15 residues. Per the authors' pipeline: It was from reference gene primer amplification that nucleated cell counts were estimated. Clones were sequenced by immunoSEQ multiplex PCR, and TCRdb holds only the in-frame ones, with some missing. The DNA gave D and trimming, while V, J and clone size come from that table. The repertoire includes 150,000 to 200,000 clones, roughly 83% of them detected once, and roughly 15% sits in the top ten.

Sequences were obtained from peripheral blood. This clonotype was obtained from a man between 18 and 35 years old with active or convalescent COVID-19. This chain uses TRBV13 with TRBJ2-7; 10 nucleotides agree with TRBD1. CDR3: CASSLRDRGHDEQYF. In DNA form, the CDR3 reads TGTGCCAGCAGCCTGCGGGACAGGGGCCACGACGAGCAGTACTTC.